This T cell receptor (beta chain) was sequenced for a study of blood T cells in healthy people across ages. To note about this clonotype: Possible read error: a much larger clone is one base away.

A sample-barcoded 5' primer and a J-beta primer mix were used in a second PCR of roughly 6 to 11 cycles. One entry per CDR3 protein results from TCRdb running MiXCR on the 5' RACE reads. The profile shows about 680,000 distinct CDR3 sequences, around half of them singletons. The germline V gene encodes CDR1 SGHTA and CDR2 FQGNSA. The CDR3 is made up of 14 amino acids. The source of this sequence is an older woman in good health. The chain combines TRBV7-2 with TRBJ1-2; D is possibly TRBD1 (6 bases). The sequenced sample consisted of blood. The CDR3 nucleotides read TGTGCCAGCACCCCCACAGGGAATAACTATGGCAACACCTTC. Its translation is CASTPTGNNYGNTF.